A selection of T cell receptor beta chains follows, all from one sample in a study of graft-versus-host responses after intestinal transplantation. Their cognate antigens are unknown. TCRdb keeps only in-frame clones here, not all; method: immunoSEQ multiplex PCR. The sample holds about 36,000 clones, around 94% seen once. Sequencing was performed on unstimulated CD4+ T cells sorted from spleen or lymph node cells, taken before transplant. Every receptor here comes from a human donor who was the organ donor for an intestinal transplant. Each CDR3 is given with its conserved first and last residue. The D gene is left open where the match is weak. Clone sizes are given selectively: once, few, many, or a class where the clone is expanded.

D: TRBD1; V: TRBV4-1; size: NA; J: TRBJ1-2; DNA: TGCGCCAGCAGCCAAGGACAGGGGGCTAACTATGGCTACACCTTC; CDR3: CASSQGQGANYGYTF
D: TRBD2; V: TRBV5-4; size: NA; J: TRBJ2-2; DNA: TGTGCCAGCAGCTTAGGCCTAGCGGGGCCCGGGGAGCTGTTTTTT; CDR3: CASSLGLAGPGELFF
D: TRBD1; V: TRBV4-3; size: NA; J: TRBJ1-6; DNA: TGCGCCAGCAGCCTTGACAGGGAACGACCACCCCTCCACTTT; CDR3: CASSLDRERPPLHF
D: TRBD1; V: TRBV7-2; size: once; J: TRBJ1-6; DNA: TGTGCCAGCAGCTTAGTACAGGGGGTGAATTCACCCCTCCACTTT; CDR3: CASSLVQGVNSPLHF
D: NA; V: TRBV29-1; size: NA; J: TRBJ1-3; DNA: TGCAGCGTTGAAATCCGGGGCTCCGGAAACACCATATATTTT; CDR3: CSVEIRGSGNTIYF
D: TRBD1; V: TRBV30; size: once; J: TRBJ1-5; DNA: TGTGCCTGGAGGGGACAGTTAAATCAGCCCCAGCATTTT; CDR3: CAWRGQLNQPQHF
D: NA; V: TRBV7-2; size: NA; J: TRBJ1-2; DNA: TGTGCCAGCAGCCCGAATTCCTATGGCTACACCTTC; CDR3: CASSPNSYGYTF
D: NA; V: TRBV7-2; size: NA; J: TRBJ1-5; DNA: TGTGCCAGCAGCTCAGGGGATAGCAATCAGCCCCAGCATTTT; CDR3: CASSSGDSNQPQHF
D: NA; V: TRBV7-9; size: NA; J: TRBJ2-7; DNA: TGTGCCAGCAGCCCGGGACGGACCTACGAGCAGTACTTC; CDR3: CASSPGRTYEQYF
D: NA; V: TRBV10-3; size: once; J: TRBJ1-1; DNA: TGTGCCATCAGTGAGTCTGGACAGAACACTGAAGCTTTCTTT; CDR3: CAISESGQNTEAFF
D: TRBD2; V: TRBV7-9; size: NA; J: TRBJ2-3; DNA: TGTGCCAGCAGCTTAACGGGACTAGCTGGCCCAGATACGCAGTATTTT; CDR3: CASSLTGLAGPDTQYF
D: TRBD1; V: TRBV5-1; size: NA; J: TRBJ1-2; DNA: TGCGCCAGCAGCCCGGGACAGGGTCTCTATGGCTACACCTTC; CDR3: CASSPGQGLYGYTF
D: TRBD1; V: TRBV10-1; size: NA; J: TRBJ2-3; DNA: TGCGCCAGCAGTGGGAGGGACAGGCGGGATACGCAGTATTTT; CDR3: CASSGRDRRDTQYF
D: NA; V: TRBV6-1; size: once; J: TRBJ2-1; DNA: TGTGCCAGCAGTGCCGGGGGAAATTACAATGAGCAGTTCTTC; CDR3: CASSAGGNYNEQFF
D: NA; V: TRBV5-4; size: once; J: TRBJ1-2; DNA: TGTGCCAGCTCACGAGCCAGCCTAAACTATGGCTACACCTTC; CDR3: CASSRASLNYGYTF
D: TRBD2; V: TRBV7-2; size: once; J: TRBJ2-7; DNA: TGTGCCAGCAGAGTAGCGGGGGGGCCTGGGGAGCAGTACTTC; CDR3: CASRVAGGPGEQYF
D: NA; V: TRBV19; size: NA; J: TRBJ1-1; DNA: TGTGCCAGTAGCCGTACAAGGGTCAACACTGAAGCTTTCTTT; CDR3: CASSRTRVNTEAFF
D: TRBD1; V: TRBV28; size: NA; J: TRBJ1-6; DNA: TGTGCCAGCAGAGAGGGGCAGGGGGGCGGTAATTCACCCCTCCACTTT; CDR3: CASREGQGGGNSPLHF
D: NA; V: TRBV5-8; size: NA; J: TRBJ1-1; DNA: TGTGCCAGCAGCGCCAGGGGTAATGTTGACACTGAAGCTTTCTTT; CDR3: CASSARGNVDTEAFF
D: TRBD1; V: TRBV2; size: NA; J: TRBJ1-6; DNA: TGTGCCAGCCGCCTGACAGGGAGGTCCTATAATTCACCCCTCCACTTT; CDR3: CASRLTGRSYNSPLHF
D: NA; V: TRBV9; size: NA; J: TRBJ2-2; DNA: TGTGCCAGCAGCTTCCATACCGGGGAGCTGTTTTTT; CDR3: CASSFHTGELFF
D: TRBD1; V: TRBV7-2; size: NA; J: TRBJ2-7; DNA: TGTGCCAGCAGCTTAGGGACAGGGGGGATCTACGAGCAGTACTTC; CDR3: CASSLGTGGIYEQYF
D: NA; V: TRBV6-1; size: NA; J: TRBJ2-2; DNA: TGTGCCAGCAGCTTACCATTAACCGGGGAGCTGTTTTTT; CDR3: CASSLPLTGELFF
D: NA; V: TRBV5-1; size: NA; J: TRBJ1-2; DNA: TGCGCCAGCGGCTTTACTCATCCCACCAACTATGGCTACACCTTC; CDR3: CASGFTHPTNYGYTF
D: TRBD2; V: TRBV5-1; size: NA; J: TRBJ2-1; DNA: TGCGCCAGCAGCTTGGCCGGGTTACGGAGCGGGGGGACTAACAATGAGCAGTTCTTC; CDR3: CASSLAGLRSGGTNNEQFF
D: NA; V: TRBV7-2; size: NA; J: TRBJ2-7; DNA: TGTGCCAGCAGCCTGACCCGTATTGGCTACGAGCAGTACTTC; CDR3: CASSLTRIGYEQYF
D: TRBD1; V: TRBV5-1; size: once; J: TRBJ1-4; DNA: TGCGCCAGCAGCCTAGGGACAGGGAATGAAAAACTGTTTTTT; CDR3: CASSLGTGNEKLFF
D: NA; V: TRBV4-3; size: NA; J: TRBJ2-6; DNA: TGCGCCAGCAGCCAAGGACACTCTGGGGCCAACGTCCTGACTTTC; CDR3: CASSQGHSGANVLTF
D: TRBD1; V: TRBV13; size: NA; J: TRBJ1-2; DNA: TGTGCCAGCAGCCCCGGCAGGGACAGGGGGCACGGCTACACCTTC; CDR3: CASSPGRDRGHGYTF
D: NA; V: TRBV4-3; size: NA; J: TRBJ1-4; DNA: TGCGCCAGCAGCCAAGATGGCAGGGTGGATGAAAAACTGTTTTTT; CDR3: CASSQDGRVDEKLFF
D: TRBD1; V: TRBV19; size: NA; J: TRBJ2-3; DNA: TGTGCCAGTAGTATCGGGACAGGGAGCACAGATACGCAGTATTTT; CDR3: CASSIGTGSTDTQYF
D: NA; V: TRBV19; size: NA; J: TRBJ1-1; DNA: TGTGCCAGTAGTAAAGGGGGGCGAGGCACTGAAGCTTTCTTT; CDR3: CASSKGGRGTEAFF
D: NA; V: TRBV5-4; size: NA; J: TRBJ1-6; DNA: TGTGCCAGCAGCTTAGCGGACAGCTCCTATAATTCACCCCTCCACTTT; CDR3: CASSLADSSYNSPLHF
D: NA; V: TRBV2; size: once; J: TRBJ1-1; DNA: TGTGCCAGCATCGGACTCCCTGACACTGAAGCTTTCTTT; CDR3: CASIGLPDTEAFF
D: NA; V: TRBV25-1; size: NA; J: TRBJ1-4; DNA: TGTGCCAGCGGCCCCGTTTGGGGGGAAGGAGATGAAAAACTGTTTTTT; CDR3: CASGPVWGEGDEKLFF
D: NA; V: TRBV2; size: NA; J: TRBJ2-7; DNA: TGTGCCAGCAGGGCAGGGGGGGGCTACGAGCAGTACTTC; CDR3: CASRAGGGYEQYF
D: NA; V: TRBV5-4; size: NA; J: TRBJ1-2; DNA: TGTGCCAGCAGCCCGGGTAGAGGGAGGTATGGCTACACCTTC; CDR3: CASSPGRGRYGYTF
D: TRBD1; V: TRBV29-1; size: once; J: TRBJ1-1; DNA: TGCAGCGTTGCAACCGGGACAGGGGGCCAAAAGAACACTGAAGCTTTCTTT; CDR3: CSVATGTGGQKNTEAFF
D: TRBD1; V: TRBV27; size: NA; J: TRBJ1-2; DNA: TGTGCCAGCAGTTTTACAGGGGGTGTTGGCTACACCTTC; CDR3: CASSFTGGVGYTF
D: NA; V: TRBV19; size: NA; J: TRBJ1-2; DNA: TGTGCCAGTAGTCAGGGTAAGACAGATGGCTACACCTTC; CDR3: CASSQGKTDGYTF
D: TRBD1; V: TRBV9; size: NA; J: TRBJ1-3; DNA: TGTGCCAGCAGCGGACCCCACAGGGGAGTGAGAAACACCATATATTTT; CDR3: CASSGPHRGVRNTIYF
D: NA; V: TRBV6-6; size: NA; J: TRBJ1-1; DNA: TGTGCCAGCAGTTACTCGGACAGGAACACTGAAGCTTTCTTT; CDR3: CASSYSDRNTEAFF